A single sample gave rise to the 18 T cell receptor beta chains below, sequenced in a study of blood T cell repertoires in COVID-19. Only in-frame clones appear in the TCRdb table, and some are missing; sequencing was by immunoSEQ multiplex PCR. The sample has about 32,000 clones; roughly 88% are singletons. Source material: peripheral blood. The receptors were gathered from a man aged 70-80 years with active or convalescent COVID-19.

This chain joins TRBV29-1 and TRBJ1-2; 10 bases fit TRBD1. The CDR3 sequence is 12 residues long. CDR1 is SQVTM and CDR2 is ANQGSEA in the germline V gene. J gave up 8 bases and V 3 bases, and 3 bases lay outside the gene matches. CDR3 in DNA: TGCAGCGTTGAGGGGACAGGGGACGGCTACACCTTC. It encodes CSVEGTGDGYTF.

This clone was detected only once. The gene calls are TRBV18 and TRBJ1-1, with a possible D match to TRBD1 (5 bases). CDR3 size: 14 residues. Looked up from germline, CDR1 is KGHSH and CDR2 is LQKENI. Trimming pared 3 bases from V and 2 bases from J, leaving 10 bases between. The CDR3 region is CASSPRWGNTEAFF. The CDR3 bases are TGTGCCAGCTCACCGCGGTGGGGCAACACTGAAGCTTTCTTT.

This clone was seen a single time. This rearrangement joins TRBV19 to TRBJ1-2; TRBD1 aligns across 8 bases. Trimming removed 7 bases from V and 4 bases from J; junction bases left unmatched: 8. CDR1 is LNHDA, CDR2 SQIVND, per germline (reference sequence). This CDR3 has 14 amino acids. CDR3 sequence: CASKGTGPFYGYTF. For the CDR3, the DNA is TGTGCCAGTAAAGGGACAGGTCCTTTCTATGGCTACACCTTC.

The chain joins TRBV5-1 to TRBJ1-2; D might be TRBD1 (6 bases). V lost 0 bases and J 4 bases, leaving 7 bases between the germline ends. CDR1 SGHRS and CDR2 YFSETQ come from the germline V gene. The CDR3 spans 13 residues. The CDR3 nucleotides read TGCGCCAGCAGCTTGGAAGGGGGCTATGGCTACACCTTC. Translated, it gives CASSLEGGYGYTF.

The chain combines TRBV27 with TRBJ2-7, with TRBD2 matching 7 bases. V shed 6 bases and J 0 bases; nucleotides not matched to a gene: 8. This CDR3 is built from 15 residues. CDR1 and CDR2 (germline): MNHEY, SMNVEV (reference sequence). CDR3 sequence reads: CASRPTSTNSYEQYF. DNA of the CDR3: TGTGCCAGCAGGCCGACTAGCACAAACTCCTACGAGCAGTACTTC.

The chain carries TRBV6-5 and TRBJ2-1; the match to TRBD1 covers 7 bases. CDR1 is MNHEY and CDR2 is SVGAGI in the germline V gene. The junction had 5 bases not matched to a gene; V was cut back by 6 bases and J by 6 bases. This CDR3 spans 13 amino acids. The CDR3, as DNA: TGTGCCAGCAGGTTAGACAGGGCCAATGAGCAGTTCTTC. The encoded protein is CASRLDRANEQFF.

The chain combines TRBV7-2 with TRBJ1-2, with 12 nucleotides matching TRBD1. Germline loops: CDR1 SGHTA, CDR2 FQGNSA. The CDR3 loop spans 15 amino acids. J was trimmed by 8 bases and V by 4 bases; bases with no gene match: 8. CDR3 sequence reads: CASSWDRGRLEGYTF. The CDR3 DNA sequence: TGTGCCAGCAGCTGGGACAGGGGGCGCTTAGAAGGCTACACCTTC. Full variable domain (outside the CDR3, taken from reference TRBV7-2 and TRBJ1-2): GAGVSQSPSNKVTEKGKDVELRCDPISGHTALYWYRQSLGQGLEFLIYFQGNSAPDKSGLPSDRFSAERTGGSVSTLTIQRTQQEDSAVYLCASSWDRGRLEGYTFGSGTRLTVV.

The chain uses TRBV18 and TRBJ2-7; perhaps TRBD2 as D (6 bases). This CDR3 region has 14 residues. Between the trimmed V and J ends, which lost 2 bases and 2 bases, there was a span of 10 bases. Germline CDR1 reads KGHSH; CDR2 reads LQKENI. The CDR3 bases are TGTGCCAGCTCACCAGGGAGGCGGACCTACGAGCAGTACTTC. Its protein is CASSPGRRTYEQYF.

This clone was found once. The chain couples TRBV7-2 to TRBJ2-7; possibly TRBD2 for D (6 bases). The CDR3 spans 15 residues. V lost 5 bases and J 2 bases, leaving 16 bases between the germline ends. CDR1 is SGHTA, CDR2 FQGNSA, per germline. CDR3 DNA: TGTGCCAGCAGCCCAGACAAGGGGAGGCCCTACGAGCAGTACTTC. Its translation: CASSPDKGRPYEQYF.

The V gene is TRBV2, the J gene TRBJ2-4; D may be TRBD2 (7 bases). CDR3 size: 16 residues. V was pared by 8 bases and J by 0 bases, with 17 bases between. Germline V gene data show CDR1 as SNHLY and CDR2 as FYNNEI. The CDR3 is CASGPGGGGAKNIQYF. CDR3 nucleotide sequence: TGTGCCAGCGGACCCGGGGGCGGGGGAGCCAAAAACATTCAGTACTTC.

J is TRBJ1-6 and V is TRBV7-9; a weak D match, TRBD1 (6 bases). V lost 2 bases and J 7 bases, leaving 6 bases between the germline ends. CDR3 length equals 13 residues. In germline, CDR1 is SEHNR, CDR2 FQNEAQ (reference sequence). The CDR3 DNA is TGTGCCAGCAGCTTAACAGGGAATTCACCCCTCCACTTT. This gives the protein CASSLTGNSPLHF.

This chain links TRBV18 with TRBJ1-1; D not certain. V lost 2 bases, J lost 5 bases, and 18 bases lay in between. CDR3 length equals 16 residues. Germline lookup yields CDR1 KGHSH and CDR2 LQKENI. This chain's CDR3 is CASSPAPAGGGTEAFF. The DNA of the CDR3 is TGTGCCAGCTCACCAGCCCCGGCAGGCGGCGGGACTGAAGCTTTCTTT.

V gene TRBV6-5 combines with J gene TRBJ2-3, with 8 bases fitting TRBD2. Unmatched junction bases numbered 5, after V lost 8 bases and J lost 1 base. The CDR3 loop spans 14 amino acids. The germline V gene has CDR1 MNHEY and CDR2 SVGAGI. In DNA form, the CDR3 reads TGTGCCAGCGAATCGGGGGGGCGCACAGATACGCAGTATTTT. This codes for CASESGGRTDTQYF.

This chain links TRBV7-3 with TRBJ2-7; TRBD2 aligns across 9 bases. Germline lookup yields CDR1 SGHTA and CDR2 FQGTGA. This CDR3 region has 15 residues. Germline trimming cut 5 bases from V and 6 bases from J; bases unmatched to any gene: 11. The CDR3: CASSISGTSYGEQYF. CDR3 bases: TGTGCCAGCAGCATCTCCGGGACTAGCTACGGCGAGCAGTACTTC.

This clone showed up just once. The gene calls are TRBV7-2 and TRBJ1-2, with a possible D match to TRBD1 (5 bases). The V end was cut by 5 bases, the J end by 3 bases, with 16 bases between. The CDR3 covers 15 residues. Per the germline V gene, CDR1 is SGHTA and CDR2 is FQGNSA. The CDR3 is CASSGGLSRDYGYTF. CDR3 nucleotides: TGTGCCAGCAGCGGGGGACTCTCCCGAGACTATGGCTACACCTTC. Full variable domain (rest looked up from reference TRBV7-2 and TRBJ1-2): GAGVSQSPSNKVTEKGKDVELRCDPISGHTALYWYRQSLGQGLEFLIYFQGNSAPDKSGLPSDRFSAERTGGSVSTLTIQRTQQEDSAVYLCASSGGLSRDYGYTFGSGTRLTVV.

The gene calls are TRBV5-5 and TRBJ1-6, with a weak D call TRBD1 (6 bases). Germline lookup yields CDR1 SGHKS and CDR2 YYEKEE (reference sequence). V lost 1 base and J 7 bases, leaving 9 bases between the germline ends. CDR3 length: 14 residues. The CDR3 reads CASSLRQGNSPLHF. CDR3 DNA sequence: TGTGCCAGCAGCTTGAGGCAGGGGAATTCACCCCTCCACTTT.

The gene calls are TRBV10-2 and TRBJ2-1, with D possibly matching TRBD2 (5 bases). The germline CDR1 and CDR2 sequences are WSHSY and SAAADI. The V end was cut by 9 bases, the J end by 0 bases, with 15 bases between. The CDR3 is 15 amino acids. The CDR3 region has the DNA TGCGCCAGGGAGCGGTCCTCGAGCTCCTACAATGAGCAGTTCTTC. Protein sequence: CARERSSSSYNEQFF.

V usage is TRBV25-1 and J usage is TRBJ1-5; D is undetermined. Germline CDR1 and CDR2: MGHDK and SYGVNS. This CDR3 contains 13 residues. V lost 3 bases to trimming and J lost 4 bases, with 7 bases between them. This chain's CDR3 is CASSEAVNQPQHF. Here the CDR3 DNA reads TGTGCCAGCAGTGAGGCAGTTAATCAGCCCCAGCATTTT. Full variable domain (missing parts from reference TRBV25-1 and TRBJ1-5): EADIYQTPRYLVIGTGKKITLECSQTMGHDKMYWYQQDPGMELHLIHYSYGVNSTEKGDLSSESTVSRIRTEHFPLTLESARPSHTSQYLCASSEAVNQPQHFGDGTRLSIL.